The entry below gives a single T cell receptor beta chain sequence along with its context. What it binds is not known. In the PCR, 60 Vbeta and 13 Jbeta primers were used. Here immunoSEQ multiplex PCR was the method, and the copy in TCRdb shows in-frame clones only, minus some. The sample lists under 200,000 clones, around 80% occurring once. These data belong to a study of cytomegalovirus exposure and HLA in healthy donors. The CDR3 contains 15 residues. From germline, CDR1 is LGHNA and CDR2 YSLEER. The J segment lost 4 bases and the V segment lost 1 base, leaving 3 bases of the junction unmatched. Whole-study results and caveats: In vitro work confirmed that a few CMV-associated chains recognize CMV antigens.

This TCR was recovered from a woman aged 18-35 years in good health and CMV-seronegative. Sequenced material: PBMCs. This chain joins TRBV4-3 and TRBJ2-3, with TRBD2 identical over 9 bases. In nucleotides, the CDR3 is TGCGCCAGCAGCCAAGTCGCTAGCGGGGCAGATACGCAGTATTTT. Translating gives CASSQVASGADTQYF.